This entry describes one T cell receptor (beta chain). This clonotype was recorded many times. It lacks a known antigen. Per-nucleotide qualities are absent, and no much larger clonotype sits a single base away. Graves' hyperthyroidism was defined as stable when no progression to ophthalmopathy occurred over 18 months of follow-up. Hyperthyroidism patients were newly diagnosed, had a disease duration of under 2 months, and were aged 18 to 65 years. The study excluded patients with uncontrolled infections, other autoimmune diseases, pregnancy or lactation. Diagnoses relied on clinical symptoms, serum thyroxine and TRAb, thyroid ultrasound and orbital computed tomography. PBMCs were isolated from 10 ml of fresh peripheral blood by Ficoll-Paque density gradient centrifugation. Total RNA was extracted using Trizol reagent, and RNA quality was assessed on an Agilent 2100 Bioanalyzer. This sample was taken from a study of T cells in Graves' hyperthyroidism and ophthalmopathy (dated by TCRdb to the late 2010s). General notes on the study: Peripheral blood samples were taken at the time of initial diagnosis, prior to any treatment. TCR V-J signatures able to tell the groups apart were searched for in a discovery cohort of approximately 95 patients, of whom fewer than 45 had Graves' ophthalmopathy and around 57 had stable Graves' hyperthyroidism. Prospective prediction of ophthalmopathy was tested in an independent validation cohort of fewer than 20 hyperthyroidism patients and some 17 patients who later progressed to ophthalmopathy. For training and testing, the 95 to 100 patients in the discovery cohort were randomly divided in a 7:3 ratio. The study also compared thyroid tissue and blood T-cell repertoires from over 5 Graves' hyperthyroidism patients. Once sampling was done, hyperthyroidism patients were given methimazole at a starting dose of 30 mg daily, whereas ophthalmopathy patients were given high-dose intravenous methylprednisolone. TCR Vbeta CDR3 sequencing of around 130 peripheral blood samples (about 45 ophthalmopathy, around 80 hyperthyroidism and approximately 17 progressor patients) is reported in the paper.

General findings and caveats noted by the study authors: In validation, the model predicted progression to ophthalmopathy with just under 71% sensitivity and approximately 78% specificity, a median of approximately 6.7 months before onset. No statistical method was used to fix the sample size in advance, and group allocation was not hidden from the investigators. Most expanded thyroid clonotypes (frequency above 0.001) were also found in blood, which suggests that blood repertoires may mirror thyroid immune responses. A model built on a 13 V-J signature distinguished ophthalmopathy from stable hyperthyroidism, reaching roughly 88% sensitivity and 81.08% specificity in cross-validation and 80%/75% in testing.

CDR1 and CDR2 are read off the germline V gene as MNHEY and SVGEGT. From its cysteine to its phenylalanine, the CDR3 spans 15 amino acids. Only CDR3 DNA is held: 45 bases, read in frame from base 1. Clipping removes 6 bases from V and 4 bases from J, with 8 as the unmatched junction base count. The TCR beta CDR3 regions were amplified from the RNA transcripts. The first round of RT-PCR for the TCR CDR3 was performed with the HTBI primer set and the Qiagen OneStep RT-PCR kit. Libraries were constructed in a second round of multiplex PCR, after which size selection and purification were carried out. Paired-end sequencing of the libraries was performed with 100 bp reads on an Illumina HiSeq2000. Under the source paper's analysis protocol: SOAPnuke was used to process the raw data, throwing out any read that contained adapters or uncalled bases, had a mean Phred below 15, or lacked an exact constant-primer or identifier match. High-quality paired reads were merged with COPE v1.2.5, and unique nucleotide sequences were defined as clonotypes. MiTCR v1.1 was used to align the clonotypes against IMGT TRBV, TRBD and TRBJ reference segments. Analysis was restricted to V-J combinations with a frequency above 0.0001, which covered roughly 99% of repertoires. The TCS score was defined as the ratio of F50 (clonal expansion) to E x V (chaos), calculated using BLOSUM62-based TCRdist between CDR3 peptides within each V-J. Welch's t-statistics and random forest reduced several hundred V-J features to 10 to 15, which were used in a naive Bayes classifier (R e1071). TCRdb handled the public reads itself, with Q25 trimming in fastp and clone calling in MiXCR, and kept productive beta chains. Rows with a matching CDR3 protein are joined into one entry that keeps the most common DNA and genes. The V and J calls were determined by TCRdb, not by the authors. Counted in this sample were approximately 590,000 distinct CDR3 sequences; 15% to 18% of them appeared once. The ten largest clones capture around 7.5% of the sample.

The receptor's source is a woman aged 30 to 39 with Graves' hyperthyroidism. The sequence joins TRBV6-2 or TRBV6-3 to TRBJ2-1, and 8 junctional nucleotides match TRBD2. The sequencing input was blood. The nucleotides are TGTGCCAGCAGATATACTAGCGGAGCTTACAATGAGCAGTTCTTC. Its amino acids are CASRYTSGAYNEQFF.